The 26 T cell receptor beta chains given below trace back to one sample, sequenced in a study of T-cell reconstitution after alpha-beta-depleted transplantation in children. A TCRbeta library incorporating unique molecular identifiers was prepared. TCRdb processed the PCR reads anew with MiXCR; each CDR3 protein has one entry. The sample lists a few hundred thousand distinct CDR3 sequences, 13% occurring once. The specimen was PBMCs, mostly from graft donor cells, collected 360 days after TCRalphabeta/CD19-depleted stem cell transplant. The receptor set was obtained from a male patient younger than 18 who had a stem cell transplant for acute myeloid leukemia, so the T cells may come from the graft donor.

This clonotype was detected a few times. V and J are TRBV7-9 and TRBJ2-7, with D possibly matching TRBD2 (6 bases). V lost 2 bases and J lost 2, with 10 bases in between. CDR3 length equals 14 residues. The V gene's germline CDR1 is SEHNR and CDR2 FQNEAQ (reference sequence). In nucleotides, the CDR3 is TGTGCCAGCAGCTTAAAAACGGGGGCCTACGAGCAGTACTTC. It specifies CASSLKTGAYEQYF.

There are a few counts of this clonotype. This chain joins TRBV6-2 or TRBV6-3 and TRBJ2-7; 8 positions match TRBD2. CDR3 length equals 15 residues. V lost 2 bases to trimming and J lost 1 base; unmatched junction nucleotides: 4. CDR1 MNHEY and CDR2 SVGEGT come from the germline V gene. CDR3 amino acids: CASSYIAGWSYEQYF. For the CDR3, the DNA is TGTGCCAGCAGTTACATAGCGGGATGGTCCTACGAGCAGTACTTC.

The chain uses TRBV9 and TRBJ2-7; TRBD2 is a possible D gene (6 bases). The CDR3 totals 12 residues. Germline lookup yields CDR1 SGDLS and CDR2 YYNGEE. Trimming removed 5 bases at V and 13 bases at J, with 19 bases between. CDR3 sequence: CASSRIRGLRYF. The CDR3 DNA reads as TGTGCCAGCAGTAGGATTAGGGGACTTCGATACTTC.

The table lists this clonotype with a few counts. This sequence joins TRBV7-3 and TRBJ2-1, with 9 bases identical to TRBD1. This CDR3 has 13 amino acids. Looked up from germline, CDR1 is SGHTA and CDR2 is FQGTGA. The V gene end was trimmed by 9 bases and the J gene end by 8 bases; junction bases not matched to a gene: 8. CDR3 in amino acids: CASQGQGKDEQFF. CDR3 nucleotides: TGTGCCAGTCAGGGACAGGGAAAGGATGAGCAGTTCTTC.

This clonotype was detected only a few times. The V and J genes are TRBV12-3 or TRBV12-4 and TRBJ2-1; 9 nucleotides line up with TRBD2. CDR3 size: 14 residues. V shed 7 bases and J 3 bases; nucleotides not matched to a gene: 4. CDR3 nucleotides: TGTGCCAGCAACCCGACTAGCGGCTACAATGAGCAGTTCTTC. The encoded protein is CASNPTSGYNEQFF.

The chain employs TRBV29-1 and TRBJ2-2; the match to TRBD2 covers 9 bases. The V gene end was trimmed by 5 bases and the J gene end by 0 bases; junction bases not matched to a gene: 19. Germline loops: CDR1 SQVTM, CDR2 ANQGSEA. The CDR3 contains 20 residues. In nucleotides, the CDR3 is TGCAGCGTTCGGGGTGGTAGGCCTACTAGCGGGCGAACGAACACCGGGGAGCTGTTTTTT. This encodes CSVRGGRPTSGRTNTGELFF.

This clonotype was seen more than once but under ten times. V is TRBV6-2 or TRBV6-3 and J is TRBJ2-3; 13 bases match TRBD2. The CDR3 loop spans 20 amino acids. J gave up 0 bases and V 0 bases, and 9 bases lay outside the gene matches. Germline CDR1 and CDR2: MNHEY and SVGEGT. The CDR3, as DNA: TGTGCCAGCAGTTACTCAGGACTAGCGGGAGCCCCACAAAGCACAGATACGCAGTATTTT. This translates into CASSYSGLAGAPQSTDTQYF.

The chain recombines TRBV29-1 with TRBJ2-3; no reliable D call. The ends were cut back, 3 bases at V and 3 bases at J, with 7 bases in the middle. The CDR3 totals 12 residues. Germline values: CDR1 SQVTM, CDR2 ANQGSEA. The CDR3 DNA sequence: TGCAGCGTTGATATAGATACAGATACGCAGTATTTT. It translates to CSVDIDTDTQYF.

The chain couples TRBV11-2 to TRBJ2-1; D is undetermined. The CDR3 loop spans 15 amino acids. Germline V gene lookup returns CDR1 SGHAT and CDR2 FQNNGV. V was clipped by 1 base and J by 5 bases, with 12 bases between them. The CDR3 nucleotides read TGTGCCAGCAGCTTAGCGGGTATTCCCAACAATGAGCAGTTCTTC. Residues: CASSLAGIPNNEQFF.

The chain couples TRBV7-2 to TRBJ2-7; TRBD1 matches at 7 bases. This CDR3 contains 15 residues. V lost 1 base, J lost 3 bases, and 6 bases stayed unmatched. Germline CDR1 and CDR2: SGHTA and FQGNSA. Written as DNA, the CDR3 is TGTGCCAGCAGCTTAGTATTTGGACAGGTCTACGAGCAGTACTTC. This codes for CASSLVFGQVYEQYF.

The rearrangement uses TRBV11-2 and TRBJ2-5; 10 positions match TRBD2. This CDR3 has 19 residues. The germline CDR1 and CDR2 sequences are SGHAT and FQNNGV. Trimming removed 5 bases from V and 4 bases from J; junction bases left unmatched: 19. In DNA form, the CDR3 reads TGTGCCAGCAGCCCAAGGGTACTAGCGGGATTTGCGGTCGGAGAGACCCAGTACTTC. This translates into CASSPRVLAGFAVGETQYF.

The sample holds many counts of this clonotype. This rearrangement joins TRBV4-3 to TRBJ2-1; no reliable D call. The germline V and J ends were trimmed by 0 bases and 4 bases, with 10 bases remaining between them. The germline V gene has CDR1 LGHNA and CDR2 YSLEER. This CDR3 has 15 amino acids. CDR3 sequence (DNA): TGCGCCAGCAGCCAAGATTTTATAGTTTACAATGAGCAGTTCTTC. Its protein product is CASSQDFIVYNEQFF.

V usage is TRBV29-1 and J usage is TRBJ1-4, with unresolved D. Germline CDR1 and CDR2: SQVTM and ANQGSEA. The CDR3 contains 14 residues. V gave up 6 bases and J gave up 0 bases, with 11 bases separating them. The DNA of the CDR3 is TGCAGCGTCGCGCGACATCCAACTAATGAAAAACTGTTTTTT. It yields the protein CSVARHPTNEKLFF.

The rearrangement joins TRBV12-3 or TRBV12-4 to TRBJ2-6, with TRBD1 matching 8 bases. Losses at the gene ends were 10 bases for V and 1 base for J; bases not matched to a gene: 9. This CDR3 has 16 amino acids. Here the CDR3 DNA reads TGTGCCAACGCAAGGCAGGGGGCTTCTGGGGCCAACGTCCTGACTTTC. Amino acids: CANARQGASGANVLTF.

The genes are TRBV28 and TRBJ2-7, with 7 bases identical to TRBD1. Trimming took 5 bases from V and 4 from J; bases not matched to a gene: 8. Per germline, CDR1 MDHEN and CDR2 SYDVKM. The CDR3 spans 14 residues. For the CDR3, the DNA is TGTGCCAGCAGTCTCACAGGGGACATTTACGAGCAGTACTTC. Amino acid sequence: CASSLTGDIYEQYF.

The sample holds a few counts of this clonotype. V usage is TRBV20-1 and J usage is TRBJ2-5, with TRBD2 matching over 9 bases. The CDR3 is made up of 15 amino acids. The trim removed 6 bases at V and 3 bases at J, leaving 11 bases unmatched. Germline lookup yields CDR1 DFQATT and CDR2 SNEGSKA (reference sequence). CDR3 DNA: TGCAGTGCCCGAGTAGCGGGAGAAGCTAAAGAGACCCAGTACTTC. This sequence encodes CSARVAGEAKETQYF.

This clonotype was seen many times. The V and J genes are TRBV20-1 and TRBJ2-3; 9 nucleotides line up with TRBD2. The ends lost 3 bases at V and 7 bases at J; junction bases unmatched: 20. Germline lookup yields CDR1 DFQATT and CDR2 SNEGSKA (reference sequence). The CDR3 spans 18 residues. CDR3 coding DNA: TGCAGTGCTAGCGGGACCGATTCCACTGCGGGAGGGCCGAATACGCAGTATTTT. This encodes CSASGTDSTAGGPNTQYF.

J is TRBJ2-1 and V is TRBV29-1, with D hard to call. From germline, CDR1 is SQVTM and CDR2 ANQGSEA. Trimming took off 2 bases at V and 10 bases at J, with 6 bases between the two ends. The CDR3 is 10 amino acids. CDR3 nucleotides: TGCAGCGTTGAAAAGGGCGAGCAGTTCTTC. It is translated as CSVEKGEQFF.

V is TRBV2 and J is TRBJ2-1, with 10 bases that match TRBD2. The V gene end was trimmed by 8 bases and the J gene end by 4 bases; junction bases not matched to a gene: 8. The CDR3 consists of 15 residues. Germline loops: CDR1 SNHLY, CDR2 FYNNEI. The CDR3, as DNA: TGTGCCAGCCAACGGCTAGCGGGAGCTTACAATGAGCAGTTCTTC. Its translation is CASQRLAGAYNEQFF.

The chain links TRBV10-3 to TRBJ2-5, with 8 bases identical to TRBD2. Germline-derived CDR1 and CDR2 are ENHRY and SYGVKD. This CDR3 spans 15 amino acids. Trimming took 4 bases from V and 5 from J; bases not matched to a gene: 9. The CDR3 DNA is TGTGCCATCAGTGGGGATAGAGCGGGAGTGGAGACCCAGTACTTC. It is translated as CAISGDRAGVETQYF.

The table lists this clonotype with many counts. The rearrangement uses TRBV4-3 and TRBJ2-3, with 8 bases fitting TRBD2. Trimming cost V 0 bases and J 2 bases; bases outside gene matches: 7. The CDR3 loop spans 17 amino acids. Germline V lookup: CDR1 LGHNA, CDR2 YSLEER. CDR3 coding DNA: TGCGCCAGCAGCCAAGATTCGCTAGCGGGTTCCACAGATACGCAGTATTTT. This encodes CASSQDSLAGSTDTQYF.

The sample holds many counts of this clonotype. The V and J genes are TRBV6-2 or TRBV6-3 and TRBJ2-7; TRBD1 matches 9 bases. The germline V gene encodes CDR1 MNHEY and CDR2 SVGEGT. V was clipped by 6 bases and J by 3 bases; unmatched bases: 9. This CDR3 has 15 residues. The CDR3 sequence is CASSSLGQGFYEQYF. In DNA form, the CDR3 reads TGTGCCAGCAGCTCATTAGGACAGGGGTTCTACGAGCAGTACTTC.

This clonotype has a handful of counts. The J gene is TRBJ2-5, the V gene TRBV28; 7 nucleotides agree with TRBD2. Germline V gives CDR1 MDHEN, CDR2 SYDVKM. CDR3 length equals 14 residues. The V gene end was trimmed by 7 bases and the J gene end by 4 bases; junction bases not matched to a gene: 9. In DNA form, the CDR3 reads TGTGCCAGCATGGGGAGCGGGGCTTCAGAGACCCAGTACTTC. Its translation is CASMGSGASETQYF.

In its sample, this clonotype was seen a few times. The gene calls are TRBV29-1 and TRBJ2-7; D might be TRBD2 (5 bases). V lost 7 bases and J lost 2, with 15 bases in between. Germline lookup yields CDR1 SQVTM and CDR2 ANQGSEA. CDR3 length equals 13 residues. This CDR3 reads CSAFSATPYEQYF. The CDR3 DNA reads TGCAGCGCCTTTAGCGCGACCCCCTACGAGCAGTACTTC.

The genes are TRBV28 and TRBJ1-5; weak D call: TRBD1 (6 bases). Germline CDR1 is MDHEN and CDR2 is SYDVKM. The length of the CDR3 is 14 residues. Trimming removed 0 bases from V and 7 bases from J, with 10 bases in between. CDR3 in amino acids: CASSLWGAPQPQHF. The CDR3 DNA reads TGTGCCAGCAGTTTATGGGGGGCCCCCCAGCCCCAGCATTTT.

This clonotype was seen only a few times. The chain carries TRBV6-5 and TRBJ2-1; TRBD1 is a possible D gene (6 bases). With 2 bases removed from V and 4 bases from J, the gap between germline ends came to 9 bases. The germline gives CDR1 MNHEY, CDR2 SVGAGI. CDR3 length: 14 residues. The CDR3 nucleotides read TGTGCCAGCAGTTACAGGGGGTATTACAATGAGCAGTTCTTC. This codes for CASSYRGYYNEQFF.